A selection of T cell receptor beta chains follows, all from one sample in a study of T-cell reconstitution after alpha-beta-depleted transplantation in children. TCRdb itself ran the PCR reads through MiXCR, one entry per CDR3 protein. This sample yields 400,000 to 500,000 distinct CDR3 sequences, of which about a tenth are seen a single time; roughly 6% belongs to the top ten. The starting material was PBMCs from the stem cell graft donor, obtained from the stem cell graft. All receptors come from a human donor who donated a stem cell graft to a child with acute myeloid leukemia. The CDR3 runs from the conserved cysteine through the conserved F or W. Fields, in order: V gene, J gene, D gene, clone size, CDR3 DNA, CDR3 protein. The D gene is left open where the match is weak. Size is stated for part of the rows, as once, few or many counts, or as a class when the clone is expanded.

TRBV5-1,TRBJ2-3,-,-,TGCGCCAGCAGGGCAGATCCTAGCACAGATACGCAGTATTTT,CASRADPSTDTQYF
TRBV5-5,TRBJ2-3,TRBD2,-,TGTGCCAGCAGCATGTCTAGCGGATCAAAGACAGATACGCAGTATTTT,CASSMSSGSKTDTQYF
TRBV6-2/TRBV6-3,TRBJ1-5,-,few,TGTGCCAGCAGTTATGGAGGGACCAATCAGCCCCAGCATTTT,CASSYGGTNQPQHF
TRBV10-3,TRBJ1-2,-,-,TGTGCCAGCAATGAGGGGCCTAACTATGGCTACACCTTC,CASNEGPNYGYTF
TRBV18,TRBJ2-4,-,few,TGTGCCAGCTCACCAATCAGTTTCGGGGCCAAAAACATTCAGTACTTC,CASSPISFGAKNIQYF
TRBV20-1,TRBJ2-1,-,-,TGCAGTGCCAGGGACGTAGGCAATGAGCAGTTCTTC,CSARDVGNEQFF
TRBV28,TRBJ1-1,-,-,TGTGCCAGCAGTTTCAACCAGGGAGTAGCGAGCACTGAAGCTTTCTTT,CASSFNQGVASTEAFF
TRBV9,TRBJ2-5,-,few,TGTGCCAGCAGCCCCCGACAGGAGCTGGGGACCCAGTACTTC,CASSPRQELGTQYF
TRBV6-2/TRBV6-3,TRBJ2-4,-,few,TGTGCCAGCAGTCCACAGGGCCTAGCCAAAAACATTCAGTACTTC,CASSPQGLAKNIQYF
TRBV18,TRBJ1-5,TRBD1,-,TGTGCCAGCTCACCAGGGACAGGGGAGGGGCAGCCCCAGCATTTT,CASSPGTGEGQPQHF
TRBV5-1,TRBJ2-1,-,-,TGCGCCAGCAGCCCCGTCTCAGGGGTGGGGGACAATGAGCAGTTCTTC,CASSPVSGVGDNEQFF
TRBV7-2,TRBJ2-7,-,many,TGTGCCAGCAGCTCCTACGAGCAGTACTTC,CASSSYEQYF
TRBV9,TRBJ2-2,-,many,TGTGCCAGCAGCGGTTGGGGGACCGGGGAGCTGTTTTTT,CASSGWGTGELFF
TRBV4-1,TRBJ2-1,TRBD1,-,TGCGCCAGCAGTACGCTACAGGGGTCTTACAATGAGCAGTTCTTC,CASSTLQGSYNEQFF
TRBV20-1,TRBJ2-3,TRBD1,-,TGCAGTGCTAGAGAAGACAGGGTCGACACAGATACGCAGTATTTT,CSAREDRVDTDTQYF
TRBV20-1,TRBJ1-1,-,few,TGCAGTGCCCAAGCCCAGAGGAACACTGAAGCTTTCTTT,CSAQAQRNTEAFF
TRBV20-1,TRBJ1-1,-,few,TGCAGTGCTAGAGACCCGGGACAATCGACTGAAGCTTTCTTT,CSARDPGQSTEAFF
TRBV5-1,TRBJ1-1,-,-,TGCGCCAGCAGCTCCGGAGACAGATGGAACACTGAAGCTTTCTTT,CASSSGDRWNTEAFF
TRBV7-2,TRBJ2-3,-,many,TGTGCCAGCGCGAAGCGGGTTAACACAGATACGCAGTATTTT,CASAKRVNTDTQYF
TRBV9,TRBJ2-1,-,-,TGTGCCAGCAGCGTAGCGGGGCCACCCTACAATGAGCAGTTCTTC,CASSVAGPPYNEQFF
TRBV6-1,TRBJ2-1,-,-,TGTGCCAGCAAACCGACTAGTTGGGCTGAGCAGTTCTTC,CASKPTSWAEQFF
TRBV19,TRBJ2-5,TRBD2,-,TGTGCCAGTAGTATCACTAGCGGGAGGACAGAGACCCAGTACTTC,CASSITSGRTETQYF
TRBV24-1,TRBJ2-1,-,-,TGTGCCACCAGTGATCGGGGAAATGAGCAGTTCTTC,CATSDRGNEQFF
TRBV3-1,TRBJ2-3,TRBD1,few,TGTGCCAGCAGGGACAGGGCCACAGATACGCAGTATTTT,CASRDRATDTQYF
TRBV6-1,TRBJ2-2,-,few,TGTGCCAGCACATCGCCCTTAGACGCGGACACCGGGGAGCTGTTTTTT,CASTSPLDADTGELFF
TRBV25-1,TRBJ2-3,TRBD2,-,TGTGCCAGCAGTGAATTGGTAGCGGGGGGCACAGATACGCAGTATTTT,CASSELVAGGTDTQYF
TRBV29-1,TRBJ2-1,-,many,TGCAGCGTTGTCATGGGGAGCTCCTACAATGAGCAGTTCTTC,CSVVMGSSYNEQFF
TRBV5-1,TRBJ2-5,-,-,TGCGCCAGCAGCTCGCTCGCGCTAGCTTCTCAAGAGACCCAGTACTTC,CASSSLALASQETQYF
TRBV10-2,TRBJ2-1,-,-,TGCGCCAGCAGAGGGGACACTTTTTACAATGAGCAGTTCTTC,CASRGDTFYNEQFF
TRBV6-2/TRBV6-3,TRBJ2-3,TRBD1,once,TGTGCCAGCAGAGATCCGGGACAGCGCACAGATACGCAGTATTTT,CASRDPGQRTDTQYF
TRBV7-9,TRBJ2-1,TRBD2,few,TGTGCCAGCAGCCTCACGGGACTAGCTCGAGAGCAGTTCTTC,CASSLTGLAREQFF
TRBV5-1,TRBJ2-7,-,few,TGCGCCAGCAGCGGCCGGACAGTCTACGAGCAGTACTTC,CASSGRTVYEQYF
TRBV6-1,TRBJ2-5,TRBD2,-,TGTGCCAGCAGTGATGTACTAGCGGGAGGGAACCAAGAGACCCAGTACTTC,CASSDVLAGGNQETQYF
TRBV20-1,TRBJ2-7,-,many,TGCAGTGCTAGAGGACCGTCACAGAGGTACGAGCAGTACTTC,CSARGPSQRYEQYF
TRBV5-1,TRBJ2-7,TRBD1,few,TGCGCCAGCAGCCTGAGGACAGGGGAGTACGAGCAGTACTTC,CASSLRTGEYEQYF
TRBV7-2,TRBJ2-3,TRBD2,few,TGTGCCAGCAGCTCCCTTAATTCCGGACTAGCGGGAGATACGCAGTATTTT,CASSSLNSGLAGDTQYF
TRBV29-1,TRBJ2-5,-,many,TGCAGCGTTGAAGGGGGGCAGGCGGAGACCCAGTACTTC,CSVEGGQAETQYF
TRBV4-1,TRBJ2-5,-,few,TGCGCCAGCAGCCAAGATGTCAGGGCTCAAGAGACCCAGTACTTC,CASSQDVRAQETQYF